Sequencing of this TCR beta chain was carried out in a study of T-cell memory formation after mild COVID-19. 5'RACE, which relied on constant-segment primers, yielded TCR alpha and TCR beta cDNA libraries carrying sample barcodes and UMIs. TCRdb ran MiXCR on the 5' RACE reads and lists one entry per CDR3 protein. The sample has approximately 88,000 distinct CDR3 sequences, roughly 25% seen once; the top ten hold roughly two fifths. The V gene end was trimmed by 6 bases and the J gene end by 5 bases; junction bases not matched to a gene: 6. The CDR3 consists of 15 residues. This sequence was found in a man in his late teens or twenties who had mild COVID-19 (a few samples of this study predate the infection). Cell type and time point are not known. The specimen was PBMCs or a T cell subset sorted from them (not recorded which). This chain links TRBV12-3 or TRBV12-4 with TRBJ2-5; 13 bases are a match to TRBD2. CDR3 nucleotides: TGTGCCAGCAGCTCCGGGACTAGCGGGGCCGAGACCCAGTACTTC. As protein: CASSSGTSGAETQYF.